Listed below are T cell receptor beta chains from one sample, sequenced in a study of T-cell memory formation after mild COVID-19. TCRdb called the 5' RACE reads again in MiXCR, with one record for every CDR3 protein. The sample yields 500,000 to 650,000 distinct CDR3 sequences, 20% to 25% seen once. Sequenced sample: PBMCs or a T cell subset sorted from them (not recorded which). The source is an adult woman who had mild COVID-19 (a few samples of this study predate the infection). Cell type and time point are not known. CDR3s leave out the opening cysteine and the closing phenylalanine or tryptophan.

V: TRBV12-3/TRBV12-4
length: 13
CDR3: ASSLPGLARFTQY

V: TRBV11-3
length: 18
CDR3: ASSTLAVAGVKTDTDTQY

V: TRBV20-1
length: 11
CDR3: SASNGGYNEQF

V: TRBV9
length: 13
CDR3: ASSVDLLANYGYT

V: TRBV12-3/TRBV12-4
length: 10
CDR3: ASSRHNQPQH

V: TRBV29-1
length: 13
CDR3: SVEDQGAPNTEAF

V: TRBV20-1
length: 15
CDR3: SANHRGPLPMNTEAF

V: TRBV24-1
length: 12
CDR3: ATSDFKEADTQY

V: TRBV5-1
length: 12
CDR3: ASSLTGGPTEAF

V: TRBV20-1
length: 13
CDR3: SAGLAGGGTDTQY

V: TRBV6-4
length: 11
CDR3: ASSGLPSYEQY

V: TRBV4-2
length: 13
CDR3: ASSQDRDYTYEQY

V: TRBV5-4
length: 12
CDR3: ASSRGHGSYEQY

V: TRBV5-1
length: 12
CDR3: ASSPTQIPYEQY

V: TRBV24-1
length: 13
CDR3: ATSGGGQNSYGYT

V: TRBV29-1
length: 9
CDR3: SVGSSYEQY

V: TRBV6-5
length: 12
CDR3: ASSYLQGVSGYT

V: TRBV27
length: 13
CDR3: ASSLYGGSIYEQY

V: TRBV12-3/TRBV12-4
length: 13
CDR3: ASSLQGEGNQPQH

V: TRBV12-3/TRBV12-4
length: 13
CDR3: ASSFGAGQSDTQY

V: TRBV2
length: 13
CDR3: ASILQGTGANVLT

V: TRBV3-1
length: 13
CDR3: ASSQAGLAGDTQY

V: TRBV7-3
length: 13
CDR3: ASSLTGGSDTEAF

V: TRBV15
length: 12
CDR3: ATSRDRQTGELF

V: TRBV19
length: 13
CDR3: ASSIAGGTRDEQY

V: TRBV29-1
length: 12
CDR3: SVALGGTNSPLH

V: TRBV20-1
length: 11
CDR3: SATGWGTDTQY

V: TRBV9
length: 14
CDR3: ASSLRGGQGVYEQY

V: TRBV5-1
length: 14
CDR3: ASSLAVGSGISPLH

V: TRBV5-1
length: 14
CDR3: ASSLALAGGLYEQY

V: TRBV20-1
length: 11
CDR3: SVRAGEGGELF

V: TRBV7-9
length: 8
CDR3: ASRARKAF

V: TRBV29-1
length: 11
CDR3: SVVNRPGETQY

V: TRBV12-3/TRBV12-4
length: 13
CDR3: ASSASGPLGEKLF

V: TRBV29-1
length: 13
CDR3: SVVGTQGHQETQY

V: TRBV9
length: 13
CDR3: ASSVRGTSTDTQY

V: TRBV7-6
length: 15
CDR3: ASSPGGGISGANVLT

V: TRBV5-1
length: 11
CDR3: ASSFHNTGELF

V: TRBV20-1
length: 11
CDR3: SASGSFYNEQF

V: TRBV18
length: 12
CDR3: ASSRDRGYNEQF

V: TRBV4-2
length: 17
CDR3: ASSQDRAGGPPGYNEQF

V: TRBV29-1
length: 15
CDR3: SVSGLAGIASTDTQY

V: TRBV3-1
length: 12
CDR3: ASSYGGTSGDCL

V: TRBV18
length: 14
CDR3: ASSPQLSLSTDTQY

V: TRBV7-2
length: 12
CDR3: ASSSGLAGEEQY

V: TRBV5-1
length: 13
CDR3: ASSPGQGFTGELF

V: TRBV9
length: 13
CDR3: ASSWGQGTTGELF

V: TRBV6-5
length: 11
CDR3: ASSRLRDTEAF

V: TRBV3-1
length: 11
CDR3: ASTGLAPDTQY